This TCR beta chain was sequenced for a study of human T cells and chemical hapten exposure. Only a few counts were recorded for this clonotype. The V gene lost 3 bases and the J gene lost 7 bases, with 12 bases spanning the gap. The CDR3 runs 13 residues. TCRdb fed the RACE reads into MiXCR, producing one record per CDR3 protein. The table includes around 380,000 distinct CDR3 sequences, 4% to 5.5% detected once. Time point reported: patch test 1, 2 weeks after DPC sensitization. Sample treatment: therapeutic diphenylcyclopropenone sensitization with weekly scalp DPC. The sample consisted of whole blood, taken in connection with sensitization to the hapten diphenylcyclopropenone (DPC). This chain uses TRBV12-3 or TRBV12-4 with TRBJ1-1; D call uncertain. This sequence originates from a woman in her forties or fifties with alopecia areata. Some clones in this sample may be carry-over from other donors' samples. Written as DNA, the CDR3 is TGTGCCAGCAGTTTCGGCCCGATGAATGAAGCTTTCTTT. Protein sequence: CASSFGPMNEAFF.